These 4 T cell receptor beta chains were sequenced from one sample in a study of blood T cell repertoires in COVID-19. Some clones are missing from TCRdb's copy, which holds only in-frame ones; the method was immunoSEQ multiplex PCR. The data show 100,000 to 110,000 clones, 70% to 90% seen once. Material for sequencing was peripheral blood. These receptors were obtained from a man aged 50 to 60 with active or convalescent COVID-19.

The V call is TRBV3-1 (or the pseudogene TRBV3-2), the J call TRBJ2-5, with TRBD2 matching 10 bases. The CDR3 runs to 15 residues. Germline V gene lookup returns CDR1 LGHDT and CDR2 YNNKEL (reference sequence). Trimming took 4 bases from V and 1 from J; bases not matched to a gene: 3. CDR3 region: CASSPRLAGQETQYF. The CDR3 coding sequence is TGTGCCAGCAGCCCGAGACTAGCGGGCCAAGAGACCCAGTACTTC.

The V call is TRBV6-1, the J call TRBJ1-4; the D gene is possibly TRBD1 (5 bases). The CDR3 has 17 amino acids. The V end was cut by 4 bases, the J end by 4 bases, with 19 bases between. Germline CDR1 is MNHNS and CDR2 is SASEGT. The CDR3 region is CASSAGTAGYFNEKLFF. CDR3 DNA sequence: TGTGCCAGCAGTGCCGGGACCGCGGGGTACTTTAATGAAAAACTGTTTTTT.

The chain links TRBV10-3 to TRBJ2-2, with TRBD1 identical over 7 bases. The germline gives CDR1 ENHRY, CDR2 SYGVKD. V lost 4 bases, J lost 4 bases, and 15 bases stayed unmatched. The CDR3 has 18 amino acids. CDR3 in DNA: TGTGCCATCAGTGCGGTCGGGACAGTCCGCCGGGGCACCGGGGAGCTGTTTTTT. Translated, it gives CAISAVGTVRRGTGELFF.

The rearrangement uses TRBV13 and TRBJ2-7, with a tentative D call TRBD2 (5 bases). V gave up 5 bases and J gave up 0 bases, with 20 bases separating them. The CDR3 has 17 amino acids. CDR1 and CDR2 (germline): PRHDT, FYEKMQ (reference sequence). CDR3 nucleotides: TGTGCCAGCAGCCGCCCCACGACGGGGTCAAGCTCCTACGAGCAGTACTTC. It codes for CASSRPTTGSSSYEQYF.